The T cell receptor beta chain described here comes from a study of glioma-infiltrating T cells after dendritic cell vaccination (dated by TCRdb to about 2016). At the level of the whole study: A cohort of roughly 15 glioblastoma patients from Phase I and II dendritic cell vaccination trials was included, of whom 9 were newly diagnosed and 6 had recurrent disease. In glioblastoma patients vaccinated with dendritic cells, deep sequencing of TCR beta CDR3 regions served to measure the amount of tumor-infiltrating lymphocytes and to compare repertoires between tumor and blood. To make the vaccine, monocyte-derived dendritic cells were cultured for roughly seven days with IL-4 and GM-CSF and then pulsed overnight with autologous tumor lysate. Patients received three intradermal dendritic cell vaccine injections at biweekly intervals in the arm below the axilla. Survival after dendritic cell vaccination was correlated with TCR sequencing metrics, including TIL content and tumor-blood repertoire overlap. Patients received autologous tumor lysate-pulsed dendritic cell vaccination between about 2002 and 2013.

What the study reported, not specific to this receptor: No direct relationship between TCR clonality and survival was found, suggesting a diverse polyclonal response may matter. Higher estimated pretreatment TIL content predicted longer time to progression and overall survival after dendritic cell vaccination. The cohort was small and heterogeneous, and full blood and tumor sets were available for few patients, with initial-recurrent tumor pairs available for even fewer patients. The three-group TCR overlap response model was described as speculative and requiring prospective validation.

Patients were selected on the basis of adequate residual fresh-frozen tumor tissue and more than two years of available survival data. An isocitrate dehydrogenase mutation was not carried by any of the glioblastoma patients, although molecular status was otherwise variable. PBMC were collected before vaccination, two weeks after the third vaccination, and at tumor progression if tumor progression occurred. Genomic DNA was extracted with the Qiagen DNeasy Blood extraction Kit. The germline V gene yields ENHRY for CDR1 and SYGVKD for CDR2. The CDR3 runs 12 amino acids, cysteine and phenylalanine included. The entry retains the CDR3 DNA only, 36 bases that are in frame from base 1. V is reduced by 3 bases and J by 14 bases, leaving a spacing of 14 bases between them. Points on this clone: Its target antigen remains unknown. Within one base of it there is no much larger clone, and no base qualities were kept.

TCRB CDR3 regions were amplified from approximately 2 ug genomic DNA, or all available DNA if less, using the immunoSEQ assay. Multiplex PCR used 60 forward primers for TCR V beta segments and 13 reverse primers for J beta segments. To estimate the number of reads per starting template, synthetic control templates were added to each sample at limiting dilution. Sequencing produced 87 bp reads on the Illumina HiSeq System. In the source study's methods: PCR and sequencing errors were removed by merging closely related sequences with a nearest neighbor algorithm. TCR overlap was defined as the percentage of unique tumor TCR beta sequences that were also present in the same patient's peripheral blood. TCRdb provides this immuneACCESS table in a form limited to in-frame rearrangements. Some clones are lacking; in checked studies, under half of them reflect an unresolved V gene, and why the rest are absent is not known. The V and J calls and the clone size are those of that table, but D and trimming were determined from the DNA. This sample has tens of thousands of clones in its table, and about 80% of those were observed once. Together, the top ten hold under 2.5% of the sample.

This sequence was found in a human donor with glioblastoma. Sequencing was performed on blood, taken before dendritic cell vaccination. The rearrangement joined TRBV10-3 to TRBJ1-5; TRBD1 is a possible D gene, resting on 5 matching bases. Read as DNA, the sequence is TGTGCCATCAGTGACCCTTGGGGGGATAAGCATTTT. Its protein product is CAISDPWGDKHF.